This T cell receptor beta chain was retrieved from a study of T cell responses to AZD1222 COVID-19 vaccine (dated by TCRdb to about 2021). About the full investigation: A total of 230 to 250 trial participants underwent TCR sequencing, of whom about 210 had received two doses of AZD1222 and approximately 25 had received two doses of the MenACWY control vaccine. Enrollment into the trials was organized by age into subgroups of 18-55, 56-69 and 70-plus years, and those subgroups contained about 160, 30 and 59 TCR-sequenced participants, respectively. Study-level results and caveats: Epitopes outside the regions mutated in the B.1.351 and B.1.1.7 variants were reportedly recognized by nearly half of the unique spike-specific TCRs. The 56-69-year group was small, and its depth increase did not reach significance, likely because of low power. CD4 TCRs associated with the vaccine covered the entire spike protein, and the dominant responses were in regions 160-218 and 743-854. Conclusions about previously exposed vaccinees are limited, since just five to seven AZD1222 recipients were seropositive for SARS-CoV-2 at baseline. Participants were mostly white British, with more females than males. The authors suggested clonal diversity may have been underestimated. After two AZD1222 doses, both the breadth and the depth of spike-specific TCRs were significantly higher than at day 0 and than in MenACWY recipients. Because no samples from the day 14 peak response were available, repertoires could be characterized only after the peak T cell response.

With regard to this clone: It has no known antigen specificity. No much larger clone exists at a distance of one base, and base qualities are not known.

Relative to germline, V is missing 6 bases and J is missing 0 bases, with 5 bases of the junction outside any gene match. The germline V gene provides CDR1 SGHNT and CDR2 YENEEA. From cysteine to phenylalanine, the CDR3 is 15 amino acids long. Of all the DNA, just the CDR3 is kept, 45 bases in frame from base 1. What the time point label conveys for this sample: about 28 days (+/-7) after the second vaccine dose. Because spike-specific TCR depth and breadth did not differ between the two schedules, AZD1222 recipients who got a second dose at roughly 4 weeks were pooled with those who got a second dose at roughly 12 weeks. Vaccinee samples were obtained from the UK trials COV001 and COV002, which included a single-blind randomized controlled phase 2/3 trial of AZD1222 (ChAdOx1 nCoV-19) in healthy adults. For TCRbeta chain sequencing, PBMC samples were collected from trial participants at day 0 and at day 28 after the second dose.

The CDR3 regions of human TCRbeta chains were analyzed by immunosequencing. The original methods were these. Repertoire TCRs were checked for matches against a reference library of SARS-CoV-2-specific TCRs that had been generated using the MIRA antigen-specificity platform. Breadth meant the fraction of unique TCRs that were SARS-CoV-2-associated, whereas depth meant the fraction of total T cells that were SARS-CoV-2-associated. Using the MIRA data, every spike-specific TCR was mapped to the spike region that the TCR reacted to and assigned to either a CD4 or a CD8 class. Log10-transformed breadth and depth values were compared by one-way ANOVA with Sidak's multiple comparisons tests. TCRdb retrieved this table from immuneACCESS and kept in-frame rearrangements only. Not all clones are present; in checked studies, unresolved V genes account for under half, and no reason is known for the remainder. For V, J and clone size, that table is used; D and trimming come from the DNA. A total of roughly 140,000 clones appear in this sample, over 70% of them only once. The ten most abundant clones make up roughly a tenth of the sample.

The sequences come from peripheral blood, collected 28 days after the second AZD1222 dose. The rearranged segments are TRBV11-3 and TRBJ2-1; 7 bases in the middle match TRBD2. The clonotype originates from an adult who received the AZD1222 COVID-19 vaccine. The bases read TGTGCCAGCAGAAGCGGGAAGAGCTCCTACAATGAGCAGTTCTTC. Its translation reads: CASRSGKSSYNEQFF.